This T cell receptor (beta chain) was sequenced during a study of blood T cell repertoires in COVID-19. For the study at large: COVID-19 samples, acute and convalescent, were from the United States, Italy and Spain. From T cells, B-cell-depleted T cells, or PBMCs came the material, which was cDNA or gDNA.

The CDR3 has 12 amino acids. J was trimmed by 5 bases and V by 11 bases; bases with no gene match: 9. CDR1 and CDR2 (germline): LNHNV, YYDKDF (reference sequence). This clone was seen a few times. Authors' processing steps: The authors estimated nucleated cell counts from reference gene primer amplification. Repertoires were generated with immunoSEQ multiplex PCR, while TCRdb's copy carries only in-frame clones and drops some. The DNA was the basis for D and trimming; V, J and clone size are from that table. The profile shows about 120,000 clones, roughly three quarters of them singletons. This sequence originates from a human donor in a cohort sampled during active COVID-19. The chain combines TRBV15 with TRBJ2-7; the match to TRBD2 covers 7 bases. Material: peripheral blood. CDR3 sequence reads: CAPVGTNHEQYF. The DNA for the CDR3 is TGTGCCCCGGTCGGGACTAACCACGAGCAGTACTTC. Variable domain in full (rest from reference TRBV15 and TRBJ2-7): DAMVIQNPRYQVTQFGKPVTLSCSQTLNHNVMYWYQQKSSQAPKLLFHYYDKDFNNEADTPDNFQSRRPNTSFCFLDIRSPGLGDTAMYLCAPVGTNHEQYFGPGTRLTVT.